These T cell receptor beta chains were read from a single sample in a study of long-term antiretroviral therapy in people with HIV. Sequencing used immunoSEQ multiplex PCR; TCRdb keeps in-frame clones, though not all of them. The data show 20,000 or so clones, with 87% seen just once and more than 8.5% held by the top ten. This specimen consisted of unsorted PBMCs, obtained 1.8 years before starting antiretroviral therapy. The receptors originated from a man in his fifties with HIV. CDR3s include the opening cysteine and the closing phenylalanine or tryptophan. Fields, in order: CDR3 protein, CDR3 DNA, D gene, J gene, V gene, clone size. D genes are given only for firm matches. Not all rows give a size; the values are once, few, many and, for expanded clones, a class.

CDR3 protein: CASSLAGYYNEQFF; CDR3 DNA: TGTGCCAGCAGCTTAGCTGGGTACTACAATGAGCAGTTCTTC; D gene: NA; J gene: TRBJ2-1; V gene: TRBV7-2; clone size: few
CDR3 protein: CASSPLGLPFTDTQYF; CDR3 DNA: TGTGCCAGCAGCCCCCTCGGGCTACCATTCACAGATACGCAGTATTTT; D gene: NA; J gene: TRBJ2-3; V gene: TRBV5-4; clone size: NA
CDR3 protein: CASSRLSGRAGTGELFF; CDR3 DNA: TGTGCCAGCAGCCGCCTTAGCGGGAGGGCCGGGACCGGGGAGCTGTTTTTT; D gene: TRBD2; J gene: TRBJ2-2; V gene: TRBV7-9; clone size: NA
CDR3 protein: CASSEQDSINEQFF; CDR3 DNA: TGTGCCAGCAGTGAACAGGATTCCATCAATGAGCAGTTCTTC; D gene: NA; J gene: TRBJ2-1; V gene: TRBV25-1; clone size: NA
CDR3 protein: CASSLHGVGDIQYF; CDR3 DNA: TGTGCCAGCAGCTTACACGGAGTTGGCGACATTCAGTACTTC; D gene: NA; J gene: TRBJ2-4; V gene: TRBV7-9; clone size: NA
CDR3 protein: CASSLMGTGNEQYF; CDR3 DNA: TGTGCCAGCAGCCTCATGGGGACCGGGAACGAGCAGTACTTC; D gene: NA; J gene: TRBJ2-7; V gene: TRBV11-2; clone size: few
CDR3 protein: CASSLPQRTNEKLFF; CDR3 DNA: TGTGCCAGCAGTCTCCCCCAGCGAACTAATGAAAAACTGTTTTTT; D gene: NA; J gene: TRBJ1-4; V gene: TRBV28; clone size: NA
CDR3 protein: CAWSASSGNTIYF; CDR3 DNA: TGTGCCTGGAGTGCGAGCTCTGGAAACACCATATATTTT; D gene: NA; J gene: TRBJ1-3; V gene: TRBV30; clone size: NA
CDR3 protein: CASSLEQSSGNTIYF; CDR3 DNA: TGTGCCAGCAGCTTAGAACAGAGCTCTGGAAACACCATATATTTT; D gene: NA; J gene: TRBJ1-3; V gene: TRBV11-2; clone size: NA
CDR3 protein: CASSQSGVAGYTF; CDR3 DNA: TGTGCCAGCAGCCAGTCCGGAGTTGCAGGCTACACCTTC; D gene: NA; J gene: TRBJ1-2; V gene: TRBV5-5; clone size: NA
CDR3 protein: CASSPRTVNSPLHF; CDR3 DNA: TGCGCCAGCAGCCCAAGGACAGTCAATTCACCCCTCCACTTT; D gene: NA; J gene: TRBJ1-6; V gene: TRBV4-3; clone size: few
CDR3 protein: CASSLSLARNTQYF; CDR3 DNA: TGCGCCAGCAGCTTGTCCCTAGCGCGAAATACGCAGTATTTT; D gene: NA; J gene: TRBJ2-3; V gene: TRBV5-1; clone size: NA
CDR3 protein: CASSSTDTVNEKLFF; CDR3 DNA: TGTGCCAGCAGCTCCACCGACACAGTCAATGAAAAACTGTTTTTT; D gene: NA; J gene: TRBJ1-4; V gene: TRBV7-9; clone size: NA
CDR3 protein: CASSQSTGRANYGYTF; CDR3 DNA: TGTGCCAGCTCACAGTCAACAGGGAGAGCTAACTATGGCTACACCTTC; D gene: NA; J gene: TRBJ1-2; V gene: TRBV18; clone size: NA
CDR3 protein: CSGQGQGLYEQYF; CDR3 DNA: TGCAGCGGGCAGGGACAGGGGCTCTACGAGCAGTACTTC; D gene: TRBD1; J gene: TRBJ2-7; V gene: TRBV29-1; clone size: NA
CDR3 protein: CAWRDRRGFGYTF; CDR3 DNA: TGTGCCTGGCGGGACAGGCGCGGCTTTGGCTACACCTTC; D gene: TRBD1; J gene: TRBJ1-2; V gene: TRBV30; clone size: NA
CDR3 protein: CASSLGWRDVNTGELFF; CDR3 DNA: TGTGCCAGCAGCTTAGGCTGGCGGGACGTGAACACCGGGGAGCTGTTTTTT; D gene: NA; J gene: TRBJ2-2; V gene: TRBV7-9; clone size: once
CDR3 protein: CASSLEFNSGNTIYF; CDR3 DNA: TGTGCCAGCAGCTTGGAGTTCAACTCTGGAAACACCATATATTTT; D gene: NA; J gene: TRBJ1-3; V gene: TRBV5-6; clone size: NA
CDR3 protein: CASSQRLLYTDTQYF; CDR3 DNA: TGTGCCAGCAGCCAGCGGTTACTTTACACAGATACGCAGTATTTT; D gene: NA; J gene: TRBJ2-3; V gene: TRBV5-5; clone size: once
CDR3 protein: CASTTGAGLNYGYTF; CDR3 DNA: TGTGCCAGCACCACGGGGGCCGGGCTCAACTATGGCTACACCTTC; D gene: NA; J gene: TRBJ1-2; V gene: TRBV7-9; clone size: NA
CDR3 protein: CASSLYGGRDTQYF; CDR3 DNA: TGCGCCAGCAGCTTGTACGGGGGAAGAGATACGCAGTATTTT; D gene: NA; J gene: TRBJ2-3; V gene: TRBV5-1; clone size: NA
CDR3 protein: CAISESSRQGGAGELFF; CDR3 DNA: TGTGCCATCAGTGAGTCGAGTCGACAGGGAGGCGCCGGGGAGCTGTTTTTT; D gene: NA; J gene: TRBJ2-2; V gene: TRBV10-3; clone size: NA
CDR3 protein: CSVGATQGSDTQYF; CDR3 DNA: TGCAGCGTGGGGGCAACGCAGGGGTCAGATACGCAGTATTTT; D gene: NA; J gene: TRBJ2-3; V gene: TRBV29-1; clone size: NA
CDR3 protein: CASSPSGRRSGANVLTF; CDR3 DNA: TGTGCCAGCAGCCCCTCAGGGAGAAGGTCTGGGGCCAACGTCCTGACTTTC; D gene: NA; J gene: TRBJ2-6; V gene: TRBV7-3; clone size: NA
CDR3 protein: CASSKTTSGIDKTQYF; CDR3 DNA: TGTGCCAGCAGCAAGACGACTAGTGGCATAGATAAGACCCAGTACTTC; D gene: NA; J gene: TRBJ2-5; V gene: TRBV4-2; clone size: NA
CDR3 protein: CASSSRTSGNTDTQYF; CDR3 DNA: TGTGCCAGCAGCTCGCGGACTAGCGGGAACACAGATACGCAGTATTTT; D gene: TRBD2; J gene: TRBJ2-3; V gene: TRBV7-2; clone size: NA
CDR3 protein: CAIQRDRASDEQFF; CDR3 DNA: TGTGCCATTCAAAGGGACAGGGCTTCAGATGAGCAGTTCTTC; D gene: TRBD1; J gene: TRBJ2-1; V gene: TRBV7-9; clone size: NA
CDR3 protein: CASSVVAGGPGGELFF; CDR3 DNA: TGTGCCAGCAGTGTAGTAGCGGGGGGGCCCGGCGGGGAGCTGTTTTTT; D gene: TRBD2; J gene: TRBJ2-2; V gene: TRBV2; clone size: few
CDR3 protein: CASGTTVSGNTIYF; CDR3 DNA: TGTGCCAGTGGGACGACAGTCTCTGGAAACACCATATATTTT; D gene: NA; J gene: TRBJ1-3; V gene: TRBV19; clone size: NA
CDR3 protein: CASKPDRYYEQYF; CDR3 DNA: TGTGCCAGCAAACCAGACAGGTACTACGAGCAGTACTTC; D gene: NA; J gene: TRBJ2-7; V gene: TRBV5-5; clone size: NA
CDR3 protein: CASETGTKSRNEQFF; CDR3 DNA: TGCGCCAGTGAAACCGGGACAAAAAGTCGAAATGAGCAGTTCTTC; D gene: NA; J gene: TRBJ2-1; V gene: TRBV5-1; clone size: NA
CDR3 protein: CASSPQGTINEQFF; CDR3 DNA: TGCGCCAGCAGCCCCCAGGGGACGATCAATGAGCAGTTCTTC; D gene: NA; J gene: TRBJ2-1; V gene: TRBV4-1; clone size: once
CDR3 protein: CASSFGLAGDTQYF; CDR3 DNA: TGTGCCAGCAGCTTTGGACTAGCGGGTGATACGCAGTATTTT; D gene: TRBD2; J gene: TRBJ2-3; V gene: TRBV5-6; clone size: NA
CDR3 protein: CASRSSGDYTGELFF; CDR3 DNA: TGTGCCAGCAGAAGTAGTGGGGATTACACCGGGGAGCTGTTTTTT; D gene: NA; J gene: TRBJ2-2; V gene: TRBV7-3; clone size: NA
CDR3 protein: CASSPGAAQPDTQYF; CDR3 DNA: TGTGCCAGCAGCCCTGGAGCCGCTCAGCCAGATACGCAGTATTTT; D gene: NA; J gene: TRBJ2-3; V gene: TRBV7-2; clone size: once